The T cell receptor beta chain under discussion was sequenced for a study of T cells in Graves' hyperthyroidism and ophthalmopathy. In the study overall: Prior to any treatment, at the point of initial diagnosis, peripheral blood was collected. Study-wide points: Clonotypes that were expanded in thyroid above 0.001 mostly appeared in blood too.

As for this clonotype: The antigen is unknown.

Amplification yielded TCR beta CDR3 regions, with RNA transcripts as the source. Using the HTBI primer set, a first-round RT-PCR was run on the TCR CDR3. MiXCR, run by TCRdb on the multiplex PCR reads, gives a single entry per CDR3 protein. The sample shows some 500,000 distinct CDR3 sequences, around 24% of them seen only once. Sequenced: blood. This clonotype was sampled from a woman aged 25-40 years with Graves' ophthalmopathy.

DNA of the CDR3: TGTGCCAGCAGGATGACAGGGTGGTTTGGCTACACCTTC. Amino acids: CASRMTGWFGYTF. This chain links TRBV12-3 or TRBV12-4 with TRBJ1-2, with 7 bases fitting TRBD1. V lost 6 bases and J lost 7; bases outside the gene matches: 8. The CDR3 is 13 residues long.